This passage covers 9 T cell receptor beta chains from one sample sequenced in a study of T cells in pancreatic ductal adenocarcinoma. Surgery without prior neoadjuvant therapy was the treatment of the selected pancreatic ductal adenocarcinoma patients. The data were produced by immunoSEQ multiplex PCR, yet TCRdb's version contains in-frame clones alone and is incomplete. The sample contains roughly 9,000 clones, 67% of which appear only once. Sequencing input: pancreatic tumor tissue. These receptors all come from a human donor with pancreatic ductal adenocarcinoma.

The chain links TRBV29-1 to TRBJ1-1, with a weak D call TRBD1 (5 bases). The CDR3 contains 13 residues. CDR1 is SQVTM, CDR2 ANQGSEA, per germline. The V gene lost 8 bases and the J gene lost 2 bases, with 15 bases spanning the gap. The CDR3 coding sequence is TGCAGCTCGCGGGGGGGACTAAACACTGAAGCTTTCTTT. Translated, it gives CSSRGGLNTEAFF.

V and J are TRBV6-5 and TRBJ2-7; D unresolved. Germline V gene sequence: CDR1 MNHEY, CDR2 SVGAGI. Trimming shortened V by 0 bases and J by 0 bases, and 6 bases separated the two germline ends. The CDR3 contains 14 residues. This chain's CDR3 is CASSYSGGSYEQYF. DNA for the CDR3: TGTGCCAGCAGTTACTCGGGCGGCTCCTACGAGCAGTACTTC.

The J gene is TRBJ2-5, the V gene TRBV5-1; TRBD2 matches at 13 bases. Losses at the gene ends were 2 bases for V and 3 bases for J; bases not matched to a gene: 7. The CDR3 length is 17 residues. CDR1 and CDR2 (germline): SGHRS, YFSETQ. The chain's CDR3 is CASSFPLAGGAKETQYF. CDR3 nucleotides: TGCGCCAGCAGCTTCCCACTAGCGGGAGGGGCAAAAGAGACCCAGTACTTC.

CDR3 sequence reads: CASSVLGGDEQFF. CDR3 coding DNA: TGTGCCAGCAGCGTCTTGGGGGGGGATGAGCAGTTCTTC. This chain joins TRBV9 and TRBJ2-1, with 7 bases matching TRBD2. After removal of 2 bases from V and 8 bases from J, the junction contained 4 bases not matched to a gene. The CDR3 length is 13 residues. CDR1 and CDR2 from the germline V gene are SGDLS and YYNGEE. Drawing the rest from reference TRBV9 and TRBJ2-1, the complete variable domain is DSGVTQTPKHLITATGQRVTLRCSPRSGDLSVYWYQQSLDQGLQFLIQYYNGEERAKGNILERFSAQQFPDLHSELNLSSLELGDSALYFCASSVLGGDEQFFGPGTRLTVL.

The chain recombines TRBV11-2 with TRBJ1-3; 8 bases match TRBD1. CDR3 length: 15 residues. Germline CDR1 is SGHAT and CDR2 is FQNNGV. V lost 4 bases to trimming and J lost 2 bases; unmatched junction nucleotides: 4. For the CDR3, the DNA is TGTGCCAGCAGCTCCGCACAGGGGGCTGGAAACACCATATATTTT. Amino acid sequence: CASSSAQGAGNTIYF.

This clone was counted only a few times. The chain uses TRBV7-9 and TRBJ2-7; D perhaps matches TRBD1 (5 bases). CDR1 and CDR2 (germline): SEHNR, FQNEAQ (reference sequence). CDR3 size: 12 residues. Trimming shortened V by 5 bases and J by 7 bases, and 12 bases separated the two germline ends. The CDR3 DNA reads as TGTGCCAGCAGCATCGCGAACAGGGAGCAGTACTTC. Protein: CASSIANREQYF.

This chain connects TRBV30 to TRBJ2-1, with D maybe TRBD2 (6 bases). Per germline, CDR1 GTSNPN and CDR2 SVGIG (reference sequence). V dropped 3 bases and J dropped 0 bases, with 12 bases sitting between them. CDR3 size: 15 residues. The CDR3 protein is CAWSGTLSSYNEQFF. The CDR3 DNA reads as TGTGCCTGGAGCGGGACTTTAAGCTCCTACAATGAGCAGTTCTTC.

The chain carries TRBV4-1 and TRBJ2-7, with TRBD1 matching over 9 bases. V was clipped by 6 bases and J by 1 base; unmatched bases: 10. This CDR3 is 16 amino acids long. Germline CDR1 MGHRA, CDR2 YSYEKL. CDR3 sequence (DNA): TGCGCCAGCAGTTCAAGCCGGGGACAGGGTTCCTACGAGCAGTACTTC. Protein product: CASSSSRGQGSYEQYF.

V is TRBV7-2 and J is TRBJ1-1; D ambiguous. Looked up from germline, CDR1 is SGHTA and CDR2 is FQGNSA. The CDR3 extends over 15 amino acids. Trimming shortened V by 2 bases and J by 2 bases, and 12 bases separated the two germline ends. This CDR3 reads CASSLRWSSNTEAFF. CDR3 coding DNA: TGTGCCAGCAGCTTAAGGTGGTCCTCCAACACTGAAGCTTTCTTT.